The 3 T cell receptor beta chains below were found in one sample sequenced in a study of blood T cell repertoires in COVID-19. Clones were read by immunoSEQ multiplex PCR, and TCRdb kept only the in-frame ones, dropping some. The table shows approximately 210,000 clones, with under 90% occurring only once. What was sequenced was peripheral blood. The receptors were sampled from a human donor in a cohort sampled during active COVID-19.

This chain connects TRBV6-5 to TRBJ2-1; TRBD2 matches at 8 bases. Germline V lookup: CDR1 MNHEY, CDR2 SVGAGI. After removal of 6 bases from V and 10 bases from J, the junction contained 5 bases not matched to a gene. This CDR3 is built from 12 residues. Here the CDR3 reads CASRERTSEQFF. In DNA form, the CDR3 reads TGTGCCAGCAGGGAGAGGACTAGCGAGCAGTTCTTC.

The chain has TRBV5-6 and TRBJ1-6; TRBD1 aligns across 9 bases. The V and J ends lost 2 bases and 9 bases, in that order; junction bases with no gene match: 6. Germline-derived CDR1 and CDR2 are SGHDT and YYEEEE. The CDR3 totals 15 residues. In DNA, the CDR3 is TGTGCCAGCAGCTTTGGACAGGGGCAGGGTTCACCCCTCCACTTT. Translating it yields CASSFGQGQGSPLHF.

The chain joins TRBV5-6 to TRBJ1-1; D unresolved. Trimming removed 0 bases from V and 1 base from J, with 7 bases in between. The CDR3 is 14 residues long. Germline CDR1 reads SGHDT; CDR2 reads YYEEEE. Written as DNA, the CDR3 is TGTGCCAGCAGCTTGGGGTACAGGAACACTGAAGCTTTCTTT. Protein product: CASSLGYRNTEAFF.